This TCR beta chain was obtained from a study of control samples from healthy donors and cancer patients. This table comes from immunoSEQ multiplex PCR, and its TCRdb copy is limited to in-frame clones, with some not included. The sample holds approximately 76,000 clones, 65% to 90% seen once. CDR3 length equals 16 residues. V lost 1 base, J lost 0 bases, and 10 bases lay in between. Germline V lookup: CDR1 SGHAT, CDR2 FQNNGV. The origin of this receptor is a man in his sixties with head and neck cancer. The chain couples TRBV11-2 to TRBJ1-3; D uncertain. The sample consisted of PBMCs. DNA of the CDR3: TGTGCCAGCAGCTTAGGGGTCTTCAGCTCTGGAAACACCATATATTTT. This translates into CASSLGVFSSGNTIYF.